This TCR beta chain was recorded in a study of T cell repertoires in cytomegalovirus infection. Study-level information: From public TCR beta signatures came an indication of both CMV infection and matching HLA type. Findings and limits, study-wide: Summed frequency of public TCR beta families distinguished CMV carriers with the relevant HLA.

With respect to this clonotype: Its antigen remains unknown.

The CDR3 runs 12 residues. The junction had 4 bases not matched to a gene; V was cut back by 6 bases and J by 6 bases. Germline CDR1 reads SQVTM; CDR2 reads ANQGSEA. Each CDR3 protein gets one entry after TCRdb re-called the reads with MiXCR. The sample carries around 740,000 distinct CDR3 sequences, roughly 36% recorded once. The chain uses TRBV29-1 and TRBJ2-3; 9 positions agree with TRBD1. This clonotype was sampled from a human donor in good health (CMV status not recorded). Some clones in this sample may be carry-over from other donors' samples. Sequencing input: PBMCs. The CDR3 sequence: CSVGQGSDTQYF. CDR3 in DNA: TGCAGCGTCGGACAGGGGAGTGATACGCAGTATTTT.